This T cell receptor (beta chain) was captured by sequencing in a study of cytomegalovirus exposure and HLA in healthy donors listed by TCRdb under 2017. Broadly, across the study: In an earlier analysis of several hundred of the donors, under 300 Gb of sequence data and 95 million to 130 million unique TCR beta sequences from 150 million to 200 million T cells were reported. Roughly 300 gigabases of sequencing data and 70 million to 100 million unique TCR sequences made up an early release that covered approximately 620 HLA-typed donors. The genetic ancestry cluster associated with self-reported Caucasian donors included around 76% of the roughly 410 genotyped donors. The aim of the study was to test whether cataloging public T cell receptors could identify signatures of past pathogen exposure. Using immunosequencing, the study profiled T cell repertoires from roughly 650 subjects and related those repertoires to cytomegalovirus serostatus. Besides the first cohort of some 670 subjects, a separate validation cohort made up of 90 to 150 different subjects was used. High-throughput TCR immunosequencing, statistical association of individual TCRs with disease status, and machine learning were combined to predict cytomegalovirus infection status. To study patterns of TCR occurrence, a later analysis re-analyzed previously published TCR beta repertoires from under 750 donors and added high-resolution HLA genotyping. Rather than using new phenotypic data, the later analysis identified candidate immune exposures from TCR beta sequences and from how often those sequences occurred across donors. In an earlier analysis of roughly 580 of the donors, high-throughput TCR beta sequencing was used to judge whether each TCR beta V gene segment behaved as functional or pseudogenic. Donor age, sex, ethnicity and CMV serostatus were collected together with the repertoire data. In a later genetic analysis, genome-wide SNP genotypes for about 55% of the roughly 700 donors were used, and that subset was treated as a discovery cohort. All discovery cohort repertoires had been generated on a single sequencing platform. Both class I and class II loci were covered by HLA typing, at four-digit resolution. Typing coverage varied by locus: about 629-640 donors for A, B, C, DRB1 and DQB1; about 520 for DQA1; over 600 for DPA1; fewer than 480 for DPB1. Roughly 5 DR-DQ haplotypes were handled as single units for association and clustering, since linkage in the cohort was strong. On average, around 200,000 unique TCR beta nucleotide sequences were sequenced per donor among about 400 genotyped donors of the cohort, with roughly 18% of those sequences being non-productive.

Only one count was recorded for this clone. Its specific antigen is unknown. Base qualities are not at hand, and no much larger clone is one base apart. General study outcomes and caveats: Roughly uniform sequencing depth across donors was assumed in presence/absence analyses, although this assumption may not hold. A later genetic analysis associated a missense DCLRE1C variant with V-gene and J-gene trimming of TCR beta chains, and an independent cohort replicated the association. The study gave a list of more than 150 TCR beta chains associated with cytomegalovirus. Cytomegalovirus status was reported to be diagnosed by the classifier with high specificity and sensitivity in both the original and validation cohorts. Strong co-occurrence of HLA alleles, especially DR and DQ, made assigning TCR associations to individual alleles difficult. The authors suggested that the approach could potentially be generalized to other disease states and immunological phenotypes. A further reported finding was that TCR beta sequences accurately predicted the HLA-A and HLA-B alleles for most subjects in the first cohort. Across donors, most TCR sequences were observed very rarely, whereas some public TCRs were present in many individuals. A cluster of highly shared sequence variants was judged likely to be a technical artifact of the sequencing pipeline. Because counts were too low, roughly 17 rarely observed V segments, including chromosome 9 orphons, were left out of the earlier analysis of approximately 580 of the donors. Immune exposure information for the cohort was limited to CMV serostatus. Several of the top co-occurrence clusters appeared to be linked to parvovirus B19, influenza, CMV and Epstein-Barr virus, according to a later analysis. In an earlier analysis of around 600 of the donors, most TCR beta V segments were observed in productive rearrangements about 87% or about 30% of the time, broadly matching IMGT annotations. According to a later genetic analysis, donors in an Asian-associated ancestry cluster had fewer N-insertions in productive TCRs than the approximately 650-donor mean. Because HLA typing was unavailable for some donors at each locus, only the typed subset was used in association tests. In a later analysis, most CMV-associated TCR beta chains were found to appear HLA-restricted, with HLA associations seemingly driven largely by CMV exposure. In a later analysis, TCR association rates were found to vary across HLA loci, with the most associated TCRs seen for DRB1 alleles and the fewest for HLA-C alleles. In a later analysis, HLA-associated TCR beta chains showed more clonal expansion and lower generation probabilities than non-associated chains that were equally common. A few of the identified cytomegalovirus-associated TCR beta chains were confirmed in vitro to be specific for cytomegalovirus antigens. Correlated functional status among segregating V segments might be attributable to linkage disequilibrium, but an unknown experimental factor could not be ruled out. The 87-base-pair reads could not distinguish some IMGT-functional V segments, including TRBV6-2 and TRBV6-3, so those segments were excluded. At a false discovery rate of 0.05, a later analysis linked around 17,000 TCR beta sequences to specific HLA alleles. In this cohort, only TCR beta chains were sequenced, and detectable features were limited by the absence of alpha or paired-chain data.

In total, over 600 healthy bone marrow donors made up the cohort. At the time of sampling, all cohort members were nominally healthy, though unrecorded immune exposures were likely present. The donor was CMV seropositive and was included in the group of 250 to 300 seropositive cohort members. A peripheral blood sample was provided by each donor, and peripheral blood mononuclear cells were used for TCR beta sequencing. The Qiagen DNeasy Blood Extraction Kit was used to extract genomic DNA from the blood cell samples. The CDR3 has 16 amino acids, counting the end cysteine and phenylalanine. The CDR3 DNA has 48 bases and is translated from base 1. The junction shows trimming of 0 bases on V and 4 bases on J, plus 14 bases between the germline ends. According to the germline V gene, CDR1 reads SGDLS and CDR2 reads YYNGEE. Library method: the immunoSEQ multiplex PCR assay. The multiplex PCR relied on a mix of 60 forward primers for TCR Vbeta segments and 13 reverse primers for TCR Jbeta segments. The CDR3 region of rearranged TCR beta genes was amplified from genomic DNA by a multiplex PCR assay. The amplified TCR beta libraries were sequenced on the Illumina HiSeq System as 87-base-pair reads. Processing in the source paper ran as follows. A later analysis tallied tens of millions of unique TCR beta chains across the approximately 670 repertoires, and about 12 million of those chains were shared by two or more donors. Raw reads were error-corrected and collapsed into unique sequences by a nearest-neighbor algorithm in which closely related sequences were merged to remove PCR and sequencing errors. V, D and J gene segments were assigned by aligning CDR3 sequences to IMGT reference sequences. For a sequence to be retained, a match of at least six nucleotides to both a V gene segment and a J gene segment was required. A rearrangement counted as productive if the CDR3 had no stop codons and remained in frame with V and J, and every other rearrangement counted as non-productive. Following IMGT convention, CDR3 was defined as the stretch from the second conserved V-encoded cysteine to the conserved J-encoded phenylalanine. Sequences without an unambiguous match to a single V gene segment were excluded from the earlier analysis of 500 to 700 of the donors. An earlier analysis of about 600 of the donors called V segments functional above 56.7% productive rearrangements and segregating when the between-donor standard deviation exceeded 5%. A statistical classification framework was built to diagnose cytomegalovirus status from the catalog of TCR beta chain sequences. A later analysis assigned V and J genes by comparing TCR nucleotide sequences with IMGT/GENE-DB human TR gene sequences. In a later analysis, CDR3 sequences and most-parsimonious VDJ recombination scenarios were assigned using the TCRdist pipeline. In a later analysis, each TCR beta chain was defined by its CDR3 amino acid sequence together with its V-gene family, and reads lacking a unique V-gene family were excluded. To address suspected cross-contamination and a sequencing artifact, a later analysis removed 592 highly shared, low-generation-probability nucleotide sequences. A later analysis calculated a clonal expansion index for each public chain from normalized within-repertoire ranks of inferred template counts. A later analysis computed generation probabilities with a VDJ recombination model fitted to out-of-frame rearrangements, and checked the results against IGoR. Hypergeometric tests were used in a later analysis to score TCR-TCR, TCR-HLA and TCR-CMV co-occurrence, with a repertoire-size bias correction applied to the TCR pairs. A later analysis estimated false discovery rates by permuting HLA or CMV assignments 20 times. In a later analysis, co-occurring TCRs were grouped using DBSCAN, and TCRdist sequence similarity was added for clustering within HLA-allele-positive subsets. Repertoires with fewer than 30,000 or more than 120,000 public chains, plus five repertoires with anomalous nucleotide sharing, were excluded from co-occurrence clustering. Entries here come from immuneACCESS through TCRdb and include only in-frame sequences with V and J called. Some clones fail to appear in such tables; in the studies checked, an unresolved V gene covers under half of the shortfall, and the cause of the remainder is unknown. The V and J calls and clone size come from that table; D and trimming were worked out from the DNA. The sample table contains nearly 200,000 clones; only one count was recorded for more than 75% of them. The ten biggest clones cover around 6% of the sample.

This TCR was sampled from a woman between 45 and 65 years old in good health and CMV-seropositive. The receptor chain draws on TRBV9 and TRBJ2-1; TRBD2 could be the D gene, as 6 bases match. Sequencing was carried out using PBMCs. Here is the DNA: TGTGCCAGCAGCGTAGATGGTAGCGGAATATACAATGAGCAGTTCTTC. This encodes CASSVDGSGIYNEQFF.